This passage covers 32 T cell receptor beta chains from one sample sequenced in a study of early T cells in non-severe SARS-CoV-2 infection. TCRdb recomputed calls from the 5' RACE reads with MiXCR, one row per CDR3 protein. The sample carries 90,000 to 120,000 distinct CDR3 sequences, roughly 11% recorded once. The sequenced sample consisted of whole blood. The source is an adult who was a healthcare worker with PCR-confirmed SARS-CoV-2 infection or an uninfected control (not recorded which).

This clonotype was observed many times. The chain is built from TRBV18 and TRBJ2-3; 7 bases agree with TRBD2. This CDR3 has 12 amino acids. In germline, CDR1 is KGHSH, CDR2 LQKENI. Trimming took 3 bases from V and 6 from J; bases not matched to a gene: 0. The CDR3 loop reads CASSPGRDTQYF. The CDR3 DNA reads TGTGCCAGCTCACCCGGGAGGGATACGCAGTATTTT.

V is TRBV29-1 and J is TRBJ2-7, with D maybe TRBD1 (6 bases). Trimming removed 3 bases at V and 3 bases at J, with 21 bases between. This CDR3 has 16 residues. The germline V gene has CDR1 SQVTM and CDR2 ANQGSEA. DNA for the CDR3: TGCAGCGTTGATTTCCCGGGACCCCGAGGGGGCTACGAGCAGTACTTC. Residues: CSVDFPGPRGGYEQYF.

With regard to this clonotype: This may arise from a read error, as a much more abundant clone is one base away. The DNA for the CDR3 is TGTGCCAGCAGCATAGGACTCCAAGAGACCCAGTACTTC. It is translated as CASSIGLQETQYF. The chain employs TRBV7-3 and TRBJ2-5, with D possibly TRBD2 on 5 matching bases. The CDR3 is made up of 13 amino acids. The germline V gene has CDR1 SGHTA and CDR2 FQGTGA. The V gene lost 5 bases and the J gene lost 1 base, with 8 bases spanning the gap.

This clonotype was detected only a few times. The V gene is TRBV4-1, the J gene TRBJ2-1; TRBD2 is a possible D gene (5 bases). The CDR3 runs 12 residues. Germline V gene data show CDR1 as MGHRA and CDR2 as YSYEKL. Deletions cut 5 bases from V and 8 bases from J, with 10 bases between. CDR3: CASSGSSYEQFF. The CDR3 coding sequence is TGCGCCAGCAGCGGGAGCTCGTATGAGCAGTTCTTC.

With regard to this clonotype: A read error may produce the germline difference seen at one junction end. The CDR3 protein is CARSLSDPIKGELFF. The DNA of the CDR3 is TGTGCCCGCAGTTTATCGGACCCAATCAAGGGGGAGCTGTTTTTT. V usage is TRBV28 and J usage is TRBJ2-2; D not resolved. Germline CDR1 reads MDHEN; CDR2 reads SYDVKM. This CDR3 is 15 amino acids long.

This clonotype was counted at least ten times. V usage is TRBV20-1 and J usage is TRBJ1-6; D call uncertain. This CDR3 is built from 13 residues. V was cut by 6 bases and J by 8 bases, with 14 bases left in between. The germline gives CDR1 DFQATT, CDR2 SNEGSKA (reference sequence). The CDR3 nucleotides are TGCAGTGCAAGAACGACGGCAGATTCACCCCTCCACTTT. It is translated as CSARTTADSPLHF.

This chain links TRBV7-2 with TRBJ2-5; no firm D call. This CDR3 comprises 16 residues. Germline CDR1 SGHTA, CDR2 FQGNSA. Trimming took off 1 base at V and 3 bases at J, with 15 bases between the two ends. Here the CDR3 reads CASSLVLVGRKETQYF. The CDR3 DNA is TGTGCCAGCAGCTTAGTATTGGTCGGCAGGAAAGAGACCCAGTACTTC.

This sequence joins TRBV30 and TRBJ2-3, with 13 bases that match TRBD2. V shed 0 bases, J shed 3 bases, and the junction held 6 bases outside the gene matches. This CDR3 region has 17 residues. Germline CDR1 is GTSNPN and CDR2 is SVGIG (reference sequence). The DNA of the CDR3 is TGTGCCTGGAGTGTACTAGCGGGAGGGTGGGGGACAGATACGCAGTATTTT. Translating it yields CAWSVLAGGWGTDTQYF. Together with reference TRBV30 and TRBJ2-3, the CDR3 gives the full variable domain: SQTIHQWPATLVQPVGSPLSLECTVEGTSNPNLYWYRQAAGRGLQLLFYSVGIGQISSEVPQNLSASRPQDRQFILSSKKLLLSDSGFYLCAWSVLAGGWGTDTQYFGPGTRLTVL.

This clonotype was seen ten or more times. The V and J genes are TRBV24-1 and TRBJ1-2, with D perhaps matching TRBD1 (6 bases). The CDR3 consists of 13 residues. V was trimmed by 4 bases and J by 2 bases, leaving 7 bases between them. Germline V gene lookup returns CDR1 KGHDR and CDR2 SFDVKD. The CDR3 DNA sequence: TGTGCCACCAGTGACGACAGGAACTATGGCTACACCTTC. Amino acid sequence: CATSDDRNYGYTF.

V usage is TRBV7-6 and J usage is TRBJ2-1; TRBD2 aligns across 10 bases. The CDR3 length is 15 residues. The junction had 7 bases not matched to a gene; V was cut back by 1 base and J by 10 bases. Germline V gene data show CDR1 as SGHVS and CDR2 as FNYEAQ. The CDR3 DNA follows: TGTGCCAGCAGCTTAGAAAGAGCGGGAGGGTACGAGCAGTTCTTC. Encoded protein: CASSLERAGGYEQFF.

The rearrangement uses TRBV6-5 and TRBJ2-3, with D tentatively TRBD1 (5 bases). The germline V gene has CDR1 MNHEY and CDR2 SVGAGI. The CDR3 covers 13 residues. Trimming cost V 6 bases and J 6 bases, with 13 bases left between them. The CDR3 DNA follows: TGTGCCAGCAGAGACCATGCAGGGGATACGCAGTATTTT. This encodes CASRDHAGDTQYF.

This chain uses TRBV20-1 with TRBJ2-5; D uncertain. Germline V gene sequence: CDR1 DFQATT, CDR2 SNEGSKA (reference sequence). V was clipped by 0 bases and J by 4 bases, with 12 bases between them. This CDR3 has 14 amino acids. The chain's CDR3 is CSARDSGGPETQYF. The CDR3 bases are TGCAGTGCTAGAGATTCAGGCGGACCAGAGACCCAGTACTTC.

This clonotype showed up just a few times. The V and J genes are TRBV20-1 and TRBJ2-1; perhaps TRBD2 as D (6 bases). The V gene's germline CDR1 is DFQATT and CDR2 SNEGSKA (reference sequence). This CDR3 has 14 residues. With 5 bases removed from V and 12 bases from J, the gap between germline ends came to 23 bases. CDR3 coding DNA: TGCAGTGCTCACACGCAGGGCCCGGCGGGATGGCAGTTCTTC. Translated, it gives CSAHTQGPAGWQFF.

This clonotype showed up many times. The gene calls are TRBV6-7 and TRBJ1-1, with D uncertain. TRBV6-7 is sorted into the ORF group, with uncertain function. This CDR3 is built from 16 residues. V gave up 1 base and J gave up 0 bases, with 12 bases separating them. The CDR3 reads CASSYYRGSLNTEAFF. The DNA for the CDR3 is TGTGCCAGCAGTTACTATCGAGGCAGTCTGAACACTGAAGCTTTCTTT.

This clonotype showed up many times. The chain's CDR3 is CAISPLGANTGELFF. CDR3 sequence (DNA): TGTGCCATCAGTCCACTGGGAGCGAACACCGGGGAGCTGTTTTTT. The chain combines TRBV10-3 with TRBJ2-2; D is perhaps TRBD2 (5 bases). Trimming removed 5 bases at V and 0 bases at J, with 10 bases between. CDR3 size: 15 residues. The germline V gene has CDR1 ENHRY and CDR2 SYGVKD.

This clonotype was observed at least ten times. This chain links TRBV20-1 with TRBJ2-1; D unclear. Germline V gene data show CDR1 as DFQATT and CDR2 as SNEGSKA (reference sequence). Trimming left V 4 bases short and J 5 bases short, with 21 bases between. The CDR3 spans 16 residues. CDR3 nucleotides: TGCAGTGCTAATCATAGATCAGGTGGATCTCACAATGAGCAGTTCTTC. Translation: CSANHRSGGSHNEQFF.

In its sample, this clonotype was seen a few times. This chain joins TRBV3-1 and TRBJ1-1; no firm D call. V lost 0 bases and J 3 bases, leaving 5 bases between the germline ends. This CDR3 region has 13 residues. Germline CDR1 LGHDT, CDR2 YNNKEL (reference sequence). The CDR3 spells CASSQEGYTEAFF. The CDR3 DNA reads as TGTGCCAGCAGCCAAGAGGGATACACTGAAGCTTTCTTT.

This clonotype was counted at least ten times. This chain joins TRBV2 and TRBJ2-7; 8 nucleotides match TRBD2. The junction had 14 bases not matched to a gene; V was cut back by 6 bases and J by 7 bases. CDR1 and CDR2 from the germline V gene are SNHLY and FYNNEI. This CDR3 is built from 15 residues. The CDR3 sequence: CASRDPGLEMGEQYF. The CDR3 nucleotides are TGTGCCAGCAGGGACCCGGGACTAGAAATGGGGGAGCAGTACTTC. Complete variable domain (other parts from reference TRBV2 and TRBJ2-7): EPEVTQTPSHQVTQMGQEVILRCVPISNHLYFYWYRQILGQKVEFLVSFYNNEISEKSEIFDDQFSVERPDGSNFTLKIRSTKLEDSAMYFCASRDPGLEMGEQYFGPGTRLTVT.

This clonotype was detected ten times or more. V usage is TRBV28 and J usage is TRBJ1-2, with D unresolved. Per germline, CDR1 MDHEN and CDR2 SYDVKM. V was shortened by 5 bases and J by 0 bases, with 7 bases between the two germline ends. The CDR3 covers 13 residues. CDR3 sequence (DNA): TGTGCCAGCAGTCCAGCATCTAACTATGGCTACACCTTC. It yields the protein CASSPASNYGYTF.

V and J are TRBV6-2 or TRBV6-3 and TRBJ2-5; tentatively, D is TRBD1 or TRBD2 (5 bases each). Germline lookup yields CDR1 MNHEY and CDR2 SVGEGT. The CDR3 length is 14 residues. Trimming took off 6 bases at V and 2 bases at J, with 13 bases between the two ends. The CDR3 sequence is CASSTGTMQETQYF. The CDR3 DNA follows: TGTGCCAGCAGCACTGGGACGATGCAAGAGACCCAGTACTTC.

This clonotype was recorded many times. V is TRBV20-1 and J is TRBJ2-1, with 8 bases lining up with TRBD1. The CDR3 contains 11 residues. Trimming took 6 bases from V and 12 from J; bases not matched to a gene: 7. Germline V gene lookup returns CDR1 DFQATT and CDR2 SNEGSKA (reference sequence). The CDR3: CSANAGGGQFF. The DNA of the CDR3 is TGCAGTGCCAACGCAGGGGGCGGGCAGTTCTTC.

This chain uses TRBV20-1 with TRBJ2-1; D gene ambiguous. There are 11 residues in the CDR3. Germline CDR1 and CDR2: DFQATT and SNEGSKA (reference sequence). V lost 5 bases and J 7 bases, leaving 9 bases between the germline ends. The CDR3 spells CSAPDLNEQFF. The CDR3 DNA reads as TGCAGTGCTCCCGATCTGAATGAGCAGTTCTTC.

In this sample, this clonotype turned up many times. The V and J genes are TRBV5-6 and TRBJ1-6; 9 bases line up with TRBD1. Germline values: CDR1 SGHDT, CDR2 YYEEEE. V lost 3 bases, J lost 7 bases, and 5 bases stayed unmatched. The CDR3 spans 15 residues. This CDR3 is CASSSMTGGNSPLHF. The CDR3 DNA follows: TGTGCCAGCAGCTCGATGACAGGGGGAAATTCACCCCTCCACTTT.

V usage is TRBV7-2 and J usage is TRBJ2-1; 11 bases line up with TRBD2. V trimming: 6 bases; J trimming: 8 bases; junction bases outside the gene matches: 12. This CDR3 is 16 amino acids long. CDR1 is SGHTA and CDR2 is FQGNSA in the germline V gene. The CDR3 reads CASRLYLAGGPYEQFF. The CDR3 DNA is TGTGCCAGCAGACTATATCTAGCGGGAGGTCCGTATGAGCAGTTCTTC.

This clonotype has a count of ten or more. The chain couples TRBV25-1 to TRBJ2-2; 7 bases match TRBD1. V gave up 5 bases and J gave up 2 bases; unmatched junction bases: 8. The CDR3 is made up of 16 amino acids. In germline, CDR1 is MGHDK, CDR2 SYGVNS. The CDR3 region has the DNA TGTGCCAGCAGTCATAGGGGGCTTTATAACACCGGGGAGCTGTTTTTT. This sequence encodes CASSHRGLYNTGELFF.

In this sample, this clonotype turned up many times. V and J are TRBV20-1 and TRBJ2-3; D gene ambiguous. The CDR3 has 11 amino acids. The germline gives CDR1 DFQATT, CDR2 SNEGSKA (reference sequence). Trimming removed 6 bases from V and 1 base from J, with 5 bases in between. CDR3 sequence: CSAFRTDTQYF. The CDR3 DNA reads as TGCAGTGCCTTTCGCACAGATACGCAGTATTTT.

In this sample, this clonotype turned up a few times. This rearrangement joins TRBV11-2 to TRBJ2-7; tentative D call: TRBD1 (6 bases). Per the germline V gene, CDR1 is SGHAT and CDR2 is FQNNGV. V was pared by 5 bases and J by 3 bases, with 20 bases between. The CDR3 spans 16 residues. CDR3 DNA sequence: TGTGCCAGCAGCGGGGGAGAACGACAGGCATACTACGAGCAGTACTTC. It codes for CASSGGERQAYYEQYF. The full variable domain, completed using reference TRBV11-2 and TRBJ2-7, is EAGVAQSPRYKIIEKRQSVAFWCNPISGHATLYWYQQILGQGPKLLIQFQNNGVVDDSQLPKDRFSAERLKGVDSTLKIQPAKLEDSAVYLCASSGGERQAYYEQYFGPGTRLTVT.

This clonotype occurred many times. V is TRBV12-3 or TRBV12-4 and J is TRBJ2-7, with D hard to call. The CDR3 has 14 amino acids. Trimming stripped 1 base from V and 1 base from J, with 8 bases between. The DNA for the CDR3 is TGTGCCAGCAGTTTAGATCTGGGTTCCTACGAGCAGTACTTC. Protein product: CASSLDLGSYEQYF.

This clonotype has more than one count but fewer than ten. The chain recombines TRBV5-1 with TRBJ2-3; possible D gene TRBD1, 7 bases. Germline lookup yields CDR1 SGHRS and CDR2 YFSETQ. The CDR3 extends over 17 amino acids. Trimming removed 2 bases from V and 0 bases from J, with 16 bases in between. The CDR3 reads CASSFIGAGQSTDTQYF. The CDR3 coding sequence is TGCGCCAGCAGCTTTATCGGGGCGGGACAGAGCACAGATACGCAGTATTTT.

This clonotype came up many times. DNA for the CDR3: TGCGCCAGCAGCTTGTCTGGAGCCGGGTACGAGCAGTACTTC. This sequence encodes CASSLSGAGYEQYF. The rearrangement joins TRBV5-1 to TRBJ2-7; D gene ambiguous. CDR1 SGHRS and CDR2 YFSETQ come from the germline V gene. This CDR3 is built from 14 residues. Trimming shortened V by 1 base and J by 4 bases, and 12 bases separated the two germline ends.

This clonotype was detected ten times or more. V gene TRBV7-9 combines with J gene TRBJ2-1, with D possibly TRBD2 on 5 matching bases. V was clipped by 6 bases and J by 5 bases, with 11 bases between them. The CDR3 contains 13 residues. The V gene's germline CDR1 is SEHNR and CDR2 FQNEAQ (reference sequence). CDR3 DNA: TGTGCCAGCAGTGAGGGAGCGAACAATGAGCAGTTCTTC. Encoded protein: CASSEGANNEQFF.

V and J are TRBV12-3 or TRBV12-4 and TRBJ2-2; 10 positions match TRBD2. CDR3 length: 17 residues. Trimming cost V 5 bases and J 6 bases; bases outside gene matches: 12. The CDR3 nucleotides are TGTGCCAGCAGTCCCCCGGGGGGTAGCGGGAGGTCCGGGGAGCTGTTTTTT. Encoded protein: CASSPPGGSGRSGELFF.